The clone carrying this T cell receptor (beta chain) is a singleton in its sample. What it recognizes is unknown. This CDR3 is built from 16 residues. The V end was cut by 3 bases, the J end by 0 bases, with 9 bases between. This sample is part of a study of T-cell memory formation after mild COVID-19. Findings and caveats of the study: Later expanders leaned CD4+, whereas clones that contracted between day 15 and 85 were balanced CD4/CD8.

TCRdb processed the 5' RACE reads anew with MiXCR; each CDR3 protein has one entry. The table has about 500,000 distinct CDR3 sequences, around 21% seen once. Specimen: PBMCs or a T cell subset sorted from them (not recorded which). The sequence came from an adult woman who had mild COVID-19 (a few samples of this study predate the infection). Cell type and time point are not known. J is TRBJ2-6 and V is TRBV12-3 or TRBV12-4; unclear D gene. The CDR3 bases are TGTGCCAGCAGTTTGCCAGTCCCCTCTGGGGCCAACGTCCTGACTTTC. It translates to CASSLPVPSGANVLTF.